The 15 T cell receptor beta chains listed next were all sequenced from one sample in a study of CD8 T cells in Susac syndrome. RNA was extracted with the RNeasy kit, and a quantity of 0.5 to 1 ug was reverse transcribed using random hexamers. Each CDR3 protein is one row after TCRdb ran MiXCR on the immunoSEQ multiplex PCR reads. The sample consists of under 200,000 distinct CDR3 sequences, 92% of them appearing once. Material for sequencing was CD4+ T cells from PBMCs. These receptors were obtained from a human donor in good health.

The chain couples TRBV29-1 to TRBJ2-2; D unclear. With 4 bases removed from V and 1 base from J, the gap between germline ends came to 7 bases. This CDR3 spans 13 amino acids. Germline CDR1 reads SQVTM; CDR2 reads ANQGSEA. The CDR3 region is CSVAVQNTGELFF. The CDR3 DNA is TGCAGCGTTGCGGTGCAGAACACCGGGGAGCTGTTTTTT.

This chain uses TRBV20-1 with TRBJ2-7; 15 bases align to TRBD2. Trimming at V came to 4 bases and at J to 2 bases, leaving 9 bases not matched to a gene. The CDR3 loop spans 17 amino acids. Germline V gene data show CDR1 as DFQATT and CDR2 as SNEGSKA (reference sequence). The CDR3 DNA follows: TGCAGTGCTAAGGGTGCCGGGACTAGCGGGGGGACCTACGAGCAGTACTTC. It encodes CSAKGAGTSGGTYEQYF.

The J gene is TRBJ2-2, the V gene TRBV5-1; 8 bases are shared with TRBD2. Trimming cost V 1 base and J 0 bases; bases outside gene matches: 2. The germline V gene encodes CDR1 SGHRS and CDR2 YFSETQ. CDR3 length equals 16 residues. CDR3 DNA: TGCGCCAGCAGCTTGCGTAGCGGGGCGAACACCGGGGAGCTGTTTTTT. The encoded protein is CASSLRSGANTGELFF.

This chain connects TRBV18 to TRBJ2-5, with 9 bases identical to TRBD1. V was pared by 1 base and J by 4 bases, with 4 bases of the junction left unmatched. Germline CDR1 and CDR2: KGHSH and LQKENI. The CDR3 has 15 residues. CDR3 nucleotides: TGTGCCAGCTCACCACGACAGACAGGGGGAGAGACCCAGTACTTC. Translated, it gives CASSPRQTGGETQYF.

V usage is TRBV6-2 or TRBV6-3 and J usage is TRBJ1-5, with D tentatively TRBD1 (6 bases). Germline values: CDR1 MNHEY, CDR2 SVGEGT. V was cut by 5 bases and J by 1 base, with 18 bases left in between. The CDR3 spans 17 residues. CDR3 region: CASSPLRGGGSNQPQHF. CDR3 bases: TGTGCCAGCAGTCCACTCCGCGGGGGGGGCAGCAATCAGCCCCAGCATTTT.

The chain combines TRBV20-1 with TRBJ2-5; D gene unclear. V dropped 6 bases and J dropped 4 bases, with 9 bases sitting between them. CDR3 length equals 11 residues. Germline CDR1 is DFQATT and CDR2 is SNEGSKA (reference sequence). The CDR3 region is CSASMLETQYF. The CDR3 DNA sequence: TGCAGTGCCTCCATGCTAGAGACCCAGTACTTC.

The chain combines TRBV2 with TRBJ1-1; D remains ambiguous. V was clipped by 6 bases and J by 1 base, with 3 bases between them. Germline loops: CDR1 SNHLY, CDR2 FYNNEI. This CDR3 is built from 11 residues. The CDR3 spells CASRENTEAFF. The CDR3 coding sequence is TGTGCCAGCAGAGAGAACACTGAAGCTTTCTTT.

The chain combines TRBV10-3 with TRBJ2-2; 7 positions agree with TRBD1. V lost 7 bases, J lost 1 base, and 15 bases stayed unmatched. This CDR3 region has 18 residues. Germline lookup yields CDR1 ENHRY and CDR2 SYGVKD. The CDR3 loop reads CAIKMGPTGVQNTGELFF. The DNA for the CDR3 is TGTGCCATCAAAATGGGGCCTACAGGGGTGCAGAACACCGGGGAGCTGTTTTTT.

V gene TRBV28 combines with J gene TRBJ2-7; D call uncertain. Deletions cut 2 bases from V and 1 base from J, with 15 bases between. The CDR3 totals 16 residues. Per the germline V gene, CDR1 is MDHEN and CDR2 is SYDVKM. The CDR3 reads CASSLGFRVSSYEQYF. The CDR3 region has the DNA TGTGCCAGCAGTTTAGGATTTAGGGTTTCGTCCTACGAGCAGTACTTC.

This rearrangement joins TRBV5-6 to TRBJ2-7, with 8 bases matching TRBD1. The CDR3 is 13 amino acids. Trimming took 9 bases from V and 2 from J; bases not matched to a gene: 7. Germline values: CDR1 SGHDT, CDR2 YYEEEE. The CDR3 loop reads CATTRTGTYEQYF. CDR3 DNA: TGTGCCACCACCCGGACAGGGACCTACGAGCAGTACTTC.

The rearrangement uses TRBV20-1 and TRBJ1-3; 8 bases line up with TRBD1. The germline CDR1 and CDR2 sequences are DFQATT and SNEGSKA (reference sequence). After removal of 5 bases from V and 8 bases from J, the junction contained 11 bases not matched to a gene. The CDR3 extends over 14 amino acids. CDR3 protein: CSAGPGGSPDTIYF. CDR3 nucleotides: TGCAGTGCTGGCCCAGGGGGCTCCCCGGACACCATATATTTT.

The CDR3 spells CSARATSGSAGELFF. The CDR3 DNA sequence: TGCAGTGCTAGAGCGACTAGCGGGAGTGCCGGGGAGCTGTTTTTT. The chain employs TRBV20-1 and TRBJ2-2, with TRBD2 matching 12 bases. CDR1 is DFQATT, CDR2 SNEGSKA, per germline (reference sequence). The CDR3 extends over 15 amino acids. The V gene end was trimmed by 1 base and the J gene end by 6 bases; junction bases not matched to a gene: 3.

About this clonotype itself: At one end, the junction sequence differs from germline, possibly due to a read error. This chain joins TRBV10-3 and TRBJ2-3, with 7 bases identical to TRBD2. There are 16 residues in the CDR3. CDR1 is ENHRY and CDR2 is SYGVKD in the germline V gene. CDR3 bases: TGTGCCATCAGTGAGTCCGCTAGCGGTCGCACTGATACGCAGTATTTT. Its translation is CAISESASGRTDTQYF.

J is TRBJ2-7 and V is TRBV6-1, with D tentatively TRBD1 (5 bases). Germline lookup yields CDR1 MNHNS and CDR2 SASEGT. The CDR3 sequence is 16 residues long. Trimming stripped 2 bases from V and 0 bases from J, with 14 bases between. The CDR3 bases are TGTGCCAGCAGTGAAAAGGGCAGGGATAGCTCCTACGAGCAGTACTTC. Translating it yields CASSEKGRDSSYEQYF.

The J gene is TRBJ2-2, the V gene TRBV9; the D gene is possibly TRBD1 (6 bases). Trimming stripped 2 bases from V and 3 bases from J, with 20 bases between. The germline CDR1 and CDR2 sequences are SGDLS and YYNGEE. This CDR3 spans 18 amino acids. The CDR3: CASSVVAGAANYTGELFF. The CDR3 DNA is TGTGCCAGCAGCGTGGTAGCAGGGGCGGCGAACTACACCGGGGAGCTGTTTTTT.